Listed here are 13 T cell receptor beta chains from one sample, sequenced in a study of Ad26.COV2.S vaccination and SARS-CoV-2 variants. The sample's treatment: some 20 received Ad26.COV2.S at low or high dose, single or two shots; roughly five received placebo; per-sample allocation not given. Day 63 following the first vaccine or placebo injection was when the samples were taken. TCRdb's copy holds only in-frame clones and misses some; the assay was immunoSEQ multiplex PCR. The table shows around 380,000 clones, with approximately 90% occurring only once. The sample here was peripheral blood, taken in a trial of Ad26.COV2.S vaccine versus placebo. These receptors were taken from a person between 18 and 60 years old who received the Ad26.COV2.S COVID-19 vaccine or a placebo.

This clone was seen a single time. V gene TRBV4-1 combines with J gene TRBJ2-7, with TRBD1 matching 10 bases. V dropped 4 bases and J dropped 1; count of bases not matched to a gene: 4. The CDR3 spans 15 residues. Germline V gene data show CDR1 as MGHRA and CDR2 as YSYEKL. The CDR3 protein is CASSLTGGDSYEQYF. In nucleotides, the CDR3 is TGCGCCAGCAGCCTGACAGGGGGCGATTCCTACGAGCAGTACTTC.

V usage is TRBV6-1 and J usage is TRBJ2-7, with 10 positions matching TRBD2. V dropped 3 bases and J dropped 0; count of bases not matched to a gene: 2. Germline V gives CDR1 MNHNS, CDR2 SASEGT. The CDR3 has 15 amino acids. The CDR3 protein is CASSDLAGDSYEQYF. In DNA, the CDR3 is TGTGCCAGCAGTGACCTAGCGGGGGACTCCTACGAGCAGTACTTC.

The V and J genes are TRBV27 and TRBJ2-6; TRBD1 or TRBD2 may be the D gene (5 bases each). This CDR3 contains 15 residues. Germline V gene lookup returns CDR1 MNHEY and CDR2 SMNVEV (reference sequence). Trimming removed 2 bases at V and 0 bases at J, with 5 bases between. The DNA of the CDR3 is TGTGCCAGCAGTTTAGGGGGCTCTGGGGCCAACGTCCTGACTTTC. It codes for CASSLGGSGANVLTF.

The chain links TRBV5-1 to TRBJ2-5, with 8 bases aligning to TRBD2. The CDR3 has 16 residues. V shed 0 bases, J shed 4 bases, and the junction held 8 bases outside the gene matches. CDR1 is SGHRS, CDR2 YFSETQ, per germline. The CDR3 DNA is TGCGCCAGCAGCTTGGCCCGGCGGGGGGCTCCAGAGACCCAGTACTTC. This gives the protein CASSLARRGAPETQYF.

V and J are TRBV10-1 and TRBJ2-3; 7 positions agree with TRBD2. V trimming: 6 bases; J trimming: 3 bases; junction bases outside the gene matches: 9. The germline V gene has CDR1 WNHNN and CDR2 SYGVQD (reference sequence). The CDR3 sequence is 15 residues long. The CDR3 DNA reads as TGCGCCAGCAGCGGACTAGTTGACTCTACAGATACGCAGTATTTT. Protein sequence: CASSGLVDSTDTQYF.

The chain joins TRBV10-3 to TRBJ2-1; 9 nucleotides match TRBD2. The CDR3 covers 15 residues. After removal of 6 bases from V and 6 bases from J, the junction contained 9 bases not matched to a gene. Germline V gene sequence: CDR1 ENHRY, CDR2 SYGVKD. CDR3 in DNA: TGTGCCATCAGGGGACCGGGACTAGCAGTCAATGAGCAGTTCTTC. Encoded protein: CAIRGPGLAVNEQFF.

This clone was counted a single time. The chain links TRBV3-1 (or the pseudogene TRBV3-2) to TRBJ2-5; 9 positions agree with TRBD2. The length of the CDR3 is 17 residues. The germline V gene has CDR1 LGHDT and CDR2 YNNKEL (reference sequence). V gave up 0 bases and J gave up 2 bases; unmatched junction bases: 7. The CDR3 coding sequence is TGTGCCAGCAGCCAAGACCGACTAGCGGCGAATCAAGAGACCCAGTACTTC. This translates into CASSQDRLAANQETQYF.

The V call is TRBV20-1, the J call TRBJ1-1; 9 bases are shared with TRBD1. The CDR3 is made up of 10 amino acids. The V gene's germline CDR1 is DFQATT and CDR2 SNEGSKA (reference sequence). V was pared by 6 bases and J by 11 bases, with 4 bases of the junction left unmatched. The CDR3, as DNA: TGCAGTGCACGGGACAGGGATGCTTTCTTT. It translates to CSARDRDAFF.

The V call is TRBV18, the J call TRBJ2-7; tentative D call: TRBD1 (6 bases). Germline CDR1 reads KGHSH; CDR2 reads LQKENI. The ends were cut back, 3 bases at V and 6 bases at J, with 15 bases in the middle. The CDR3 runs to 14 residues. CDR3 residues: CASSPVNRDSEQYF. Here the CDR3 DNA reads TGTGCCAGCTCACCGGTTAACAGGGATAGCGAGCAGTACTTC.

This clone was seen only a few times. The chain uses TRBV27 and TRBJ1-5; D remains unclear. The V gene lost 6 bases and the J gene lost 6 bases, with 9 bases spanning the gap. This CDR3 is built from 12 residues. In germline, CDR1 is MNHEY, CDR2 SMNVEV (reference sequence). The CDR3 spells CASSPRGQPQHF. CDR3 in DNA: TGTGCCAGCAGCCCGCGAGGTCAGCCCCAGCATTTT.

The rearrangement joins TRBV18 to TRBJ1-1, with D hard to call. Trimming took 7 bases from V and 7 from J, leaving 10 bases between them. Per the germline V gene, CDR1 is KGHSH and CDR2 is LQKENI. This CDR3 contains 11 residues. CDR3 nucleotide sequence: TGTGCCAGCTACATGGGGTTTGAAGCTTTCTTT. Translated: CASYMGFEAFF.

The chain carries TRBV6-5 and TRBJ2-2; 8 bases are shared with TRBD2. CDR3 size: 15 residues. Germline assignment: CDR1 MNHEY and CDR2 SVGAGI. V lost 0 bases to trimming and J lost 7 bases; unmatched junction nucleotides: 4. The CDR3: CASSYSGGAVGELFF. The CDR3 DNA is TGTGCCAGCAGTTACTCCGGGGGGGCGGTCGGGGAGCTGTTTTTT.

This rearrangement joins TRBV5-1 to TRBJ2-7; TRBD1 aligns across 8 bases. V shed 0 bases, J shed 5 bases, and the junction held 10 bases outside the gene matches. The CDR3 has 16 residues. Germline V gene data show CDR1 as SGHRS and CDR2 as YFSETQ. CDR3 coding DNA: TGCGCCAGCAGCTTGGCCCCCCTAGGGACAGGTAACGAGCAGTACTTC. This encodes CASSLAPLGTGNEQYF.